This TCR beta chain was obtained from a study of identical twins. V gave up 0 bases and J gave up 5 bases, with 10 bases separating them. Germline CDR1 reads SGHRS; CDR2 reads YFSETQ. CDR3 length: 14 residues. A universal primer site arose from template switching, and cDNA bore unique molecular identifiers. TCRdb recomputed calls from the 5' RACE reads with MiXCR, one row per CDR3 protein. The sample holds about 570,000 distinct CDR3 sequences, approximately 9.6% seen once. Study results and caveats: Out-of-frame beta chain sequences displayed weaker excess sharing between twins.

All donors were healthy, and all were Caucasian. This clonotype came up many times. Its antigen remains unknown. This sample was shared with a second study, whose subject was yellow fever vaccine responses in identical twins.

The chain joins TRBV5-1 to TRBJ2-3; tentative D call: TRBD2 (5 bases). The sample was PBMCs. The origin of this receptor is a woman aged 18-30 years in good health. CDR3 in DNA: TGCGCCAGCAGCTTGGGAGGGATTGGAGATACGCAGTATTTT. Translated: CASSLGGIGDTQYF.